These 29 T cell receptor beta chains were all obtained from the same sample, sequenced in a study of cytomegalovirus exposure and HLA in healthy donors. The PCR ran on 60 Vbeta and 13 Jbeta primers. TCRdb's copy holds only in-frame clones and misses some; the assay was immunoSEQ multiplex PCR. Here the sample spans approximately 150,000 clones, about 80% being singletons. Sequencing input: PBMCs. These receptors came from a man aged 25-45 years in good health and CMV-seronegative.

There are a few counts of this clone. V is TRBV4-2 and J is TRBJ2-3; D possibly corresponds to TRBD1 (5 bases). Germline CDR1 LGHNA, CDR2 YNFKEQ. The germline V and J ends were trimmed by 2 bases and 5 bases, with 11 bases remaining between them. The CDR3 extends over 14 amino acids. The CDR3 spells CASSQRQPGDTQYF. In DNA form, the CDR3 reads TGTGCCAGCAGCCAAAGACAGCCGGGAGATACGCAGTATTTT.

The table lists this clone with a count of one. The same CDR3 arises from other DNA sequences in this sample as well. The CDR3 coding sequence is TGTGCCAGCAGTTTATCGCGGGGGGGCCGGGAGACCCAGTACTTC. Encoded protein: CASSLSRGGRETQYF. V gene TRBV27 combines with J gene TRBJ2-5; 9 positions agree with TRBD2. This CDR3 has 15 residues. Looked up from germline, CDR1 is MNHEY and CDR2 is SMNVEV (reference sequence). After removal of 0 bases from V and 5 bases from J, the junction contained 4 bases not matched to a gene.

V usage is TRBV6-5 and J usage is TRBJ2-7; possibly TRBD2 for D (6 bases). Germline V lookup: CDR1 MNHEY, CDR2 SVGAGI. Trimming removed 2 bases at V and 7 bases at J, with 12 bases between. This CDR3 region has 13 residues. The CDR3 spells CASSYEEGMEQYF. In DNA form, the CDR3 reads TGTGCCAGCAGTTACGAGGAGGGTATGGAGCAGTACTTC.

V and J are TRBV19 and TRBJ2-3; a possible D gene is TRBD2 (5 bases). Germline lookup yields CDR1 LNHDA and CDR2 SQIVND (reference sequence). The CDR3 is made up of 15 amino acids. Trimming pared 3 bases from V and 1 base from J, leaving 11 bases between. CDR3 sequence: CASSMEVARTDTQYF. CDR3 coding DNA: TGTGCCAGTAGTATGGAGGTAGCCCGCACAGATACGCAGTATTTT.

CDR3 in amino acids: CASSLNVRGNLHGYTF. DNA of the CDR3: TGCGCCAGCAGCCTTAACGTAAGAGGGAACTTGCATGGCTACACCTTC. The V gene is TRBV5-1, the J gene TRBJ1-2; D uncertain. This CDR3 has 16 amino acids. V was pared by 4 bases and J by 6 bases, with 22 bases between. Germline CDR1 and CDR2: SGHRS and YFSETQ. Full variable domain (rest looked up from reference TRBV5-1 and TRBJ1-2): KAGVTQTPRYLIKTRGQQVTLSCSPISGHRSVSWYQQTPGQGLQFLFEYFSETQRNKGNFPGRFSGRQFSNSRSEMNVSTLELGDSALYLCASSLNVRGNLHGYTFGSGTRLTVV.

The rearrangement uses TRBV7-9 and TRBJ1-1; TRBD1 matches 10 bases. Trimming took 6 bases from V and 4 from J; bases not matched to a gene: 8. CDR3 size: 15 residues. Looked up from germline, CDR1 is SEHNR and CDR2 is FQNEAQ (reference sequence). CDR3 residues: CASSLPGQGFTEAFF. The CDR3 coding sequence is TGTGCCAGCAGTTTACCGGGACAGGGGTTCACTGAAGCTTTCTTT. Using reference TRBV7-9 and TRBJ1-1 for the parts outside the CDR3, the full variable domain is DTGVSQNPRHKITKRGQNVTFRCDPISEHNRLYWYRQTLGQGPEFLTYFQNEAQLEKSRLLSDRFSAERPKGSFSTLEIQRTEQGDSAMYLCASSLPGQGFTEAFFGQGTRLTVV.

This clone showed up just once. V usage is TRBV29-1 and J usage is TRBJ1-5, with D possibly TRBD1 on 5 matching bases. Germline loops: CDR1 SQVTM, CDR2 ANQGSEA. Trimming cost V 4 bases and J 10 bases, with 17 bases left between them. There are 13 residues in the CDR3. CDR3 sequence: CSVVEGPGDPQHF. The CDR3 region has the DNA TGCAGCGTTGTAGAGGGGCCGGGGGACCCCCAGCATTTT.

V gene TRBV5-1 combines with J gene TRBJ2-7; 8 nucleotides line up with TRBD2. The germline gives CDR1 SGHRS, CDR2 YFSETQ. This CDR3 has 16 residues. With V trimmed by 3 bases and J by 5 bases, 13 bases remained unmatched. The CDR3 DNA follows: TGCGCCAGCAGCTCCTTAGGGTCCGGGACTAGGAACGAGCAGTACTTC. This encodes CASSSLGSGTRNEQYF.

The genes are TRBV4-3 and TRBJ1-5; maybe TRBD1 (5 bases). Germline V gene data show CDR1 as LGHNA and CDR2 as YSLEER. The CDR3 runs 16 residues. Trimming cost V 4 bases and J 3 bases, with 16 bases left between them. The CDR3 nucleotides are TGCGCCAGCAGCCCAACCCCAGGGAATTCCAATCAGCCCCAGCATTTT. Its protein product is CASSPTPGNSNQPQHF.

The genes are TRBV11-3 and TRBJ1-2, with TRBD1 matching 7 bases. Per the germline V gene, CDR1 is SGHNT and CDR2 is YENEEA. This CDR3 contains 15 residues. V was pared by 5 bases and J by 3 bases, with 9 bases of the junction left unmatched. CDR3 in DNA: TGTGCCAGCAGCCCAGGGGGAGGAGAGGACTATGGCTACACCTTC. This sequence encodes CASSPGGGEDYGYTF.

V and J are TRBV7-9 and TRBJ2-7; no clear D. CDR3 length equals 11 residues. With 5 bases removed from V and 5 bases from J, the gap between germline ends came to 7 bases. Germline V gene sequence: CDR1 SEHNR, CDR2 FQNEAQ (reference sequence). CDR3 in DNA: TGTGCCAGCAGCGTATTAGACGAGCAGTACTTC. This sequence encodes CASSVLDEQYF.

This clone was seen only once. The chain recombines TRBV2 with TRBJ2-3, with D maybe TRBD2 (7 bases). The CDR3 runs 15 residues. Looked up from germline, CDR1 is SNHLY and CDR2 is FYNNEI. V lost 7 bases to trimming and J lost 5 bases, with 19 bases between them. The DNA of the CDR3 is TGTGCCAGCACCCCAAGGGGGGGTTGGGGAGATACGCAGTATTTT. Translating gives CASTPRGGWGDTQYF.

In the case of this clone: Other DNA sequences in this specimen translate into the identical CDR3. The CDR3 sequence is CASSLAGNTEAFF. Here the CDR3 DNA reads TGCGCCAGCAGCTTGGCCGGGAACACTGAAGCTTTCTTT. The V and J genes are TRBV5-1 and TRBJ1-1; D uncertain. This CDR3 is built from 13 residues. Trimming pared 0 bases from V and 1 base from J, leaving 4 bases between. Germline V gives CDR1 SGHRS, CDR2 YFSETQ.

This rearrangement joins TRBV7-7 to TRBJ2-7, with unresolved D. CDR3 length equals 15 residues. CDR1 and CDR2 from the germline V gene are SSHAT and FNYEAQ (reference sequence). With 1 base removed from V and 0 bases from J, the gap between germline ends came to 10 bases. The CDR3 DNA sequence: TGTGCCAGCAGCTTAGGGCCAGGATCCTCCTACGAGCAGTACTTC. Amino acids: CASSLGPGSSYEQYF.

The gene calls are TRBV5-1 and TRBJ2-5; D remains ambiguous. CDR1 and CDR2 from the germline V gene are SGHRS and YFSETQ. V was clipped by 4 bases and J by 1 base, with 8 bases between them. The CDR3 contains 13 residues. The CDR3 spells CASSPYFQETQYF. The DNA of the CDR3 is TGCGCCAGCAGCCCGTACTTCCAAGAGACCCAGTACTTC. The variable domain in full, completed from reference TRBV5-1 and TRBJ2-5, reads KAGVTQTPRYLIKTRGQQVTLSCSPISGHRSVSWYQQTPGQGLQFLFEYFSETQRNKGNFPGRFSGRQFSNSRSEMNVSTLELGDSALYLCASSPYFQETQYFGPGTRLLVL.

The rearrangement joins TRBV5-4 to TRBJ2-5, with 7 bases identical to TRBD1. Trimming at V came to 2 bases and at J to 1 base, leaving 5 bases not matched to a gene. The germline gives CDR1 SGHNT, CDR2 YYREEE (reference sequence). The CDR3 loop spans 15 amino acids. In DNA form, the CDR3 reads TGTGCCAGCAGCTTTTCGACAGGGACCCAAGAGACCCAGTACTTC. Translation: CASSFSTGTQETQYF. The whole variable domain, filled in from reference TRBV5-4 and TRBJ2-5, reads ETGVTQSPTHLIKTRGQQVTLRCSSQSGHNTVSWYQQALGQGPQFIFQYYREEENGRGNFPPRFSGLQFPNYSSELNVNALELDDSALYLCASSFSTGTQETQYFGPGTRLLVL.

V and J are TRBV7-9 and TRBJ2-1; 8 positions agree with TRBD1. V was clipped by 6 bases and J by 5 bases; unmatched bases: 9. CDR1 is SEHNR and CDR2 is FQNEAQ in the germline V gene (reference sequence). The CDR3 runs 15 residues. The CDR3: CASRHRQGQHNEQFF. The CDR3 DNA sequence: TGTGCCAGCAGACACCGACAGGGGCAACACAATGAGCAGTTCTTC. The entire variable domain, with the rest obtained from reference TRBV7-9 and TRBJ2-1, is as follows: DTGVSQNPRHKITKRGQNVTFRCDPISEHNRLYWYRQTLGQGPEFLTYFQNEAQLEKSRLLSDRFSAERPKGSFSTLEIQRTEQGDSAMYLCASRHRQGQHNEQFFGPGTRLTVL.

The chain has TRBV28 and TRBJ1-1; a possible D gene is TRBD1 (6 bases). The CDR3 extends over 15 amino acids. V dropped 1 base and J dropped 2 bases, with 11 bases sitting between them. Germline assignment: CDR1 MDHEN and CDR2 SYDVKM. The CDR3 nucleotides are TGTGCCAGCAGTTTATTGGGGGGGCAAAACACTGAAGCTTTCTTT. Encoded protein: CASSLLGGQNTEAFF.

This chain joins TRBV6-1 and TRBJ2-7; 9 bases fit TRBD2. The J segment lost 3 bases and the V segment lost 7 bases, leaving 10 bases of the junction unmatched. The CDR3 sequence is 15 residues long. CDR1 is MNHNS and CDR2 is SASEGT in the germline V gene. Here the CDR3 DNA reads TGTGCCAGCAACTGGCGGACGACTAGCGGCTACGAGCAGTACTTC. Its protein product is CASNWRTTSGYEQYF.

The J gene is TRBJ2-7, the V gene TRBV19; maybe TRBD1 (6 bases). The V and J ends lost 3 bases and 4 bases respectively, with 16 bases between them. CDR3 size: 15 residues. Germline V lookup: CDR1 LNHDA, CDR2 SQIVND (reference sequence). The CDR3 reads CASSIAQGALYEQYF. The CDR3 region has the DNA TGTGCCAGTAGTATTGCACAGGGCGCCTTGTACGAGCAGTACTTC.

The J gene is TRBJ1-5, the V gene TRBV5-6; 7 bases align to TRBD1. Per the germline V gene, CDR1 is SGHDT and CDR2 is YYEEEE. This CDR3 spans 16 amino acids. V lost 1 base to trimming and J lost 4 bases; unmatched junction nucleotides: 8. The CDR3 protein is CASSLKRDSLNQPQHF. In DNA form, the CDR3 reads TGTGCCAGCAGCTTGAAAAGGGACAGCCTGAATCAGCCCCAGCATTTT.

The chain carries TRBV4-3 and TRBJ1-5; D is possibly TRBD1 (6 bases). Germline V lookup: CDR1 LGHNA, CDR2 YSLEER. There are 15 residues in the CDR3. The V and J ends lost 2 bases and 4 bases respectively, with 12 bases between them. The CDR3 sequence is CASSQNDGQNQPQHF. In nucleotides, the CDR3 is TGCGCCAGCAGCCAAAACGACGGACAGAATCAGCCCCAGCATTTT.

V gene TRBV5-4 combines with J gene TRBJ2-3; 9 bases are a match to TRBD1. Germline V gene lookup returns CDR1 SGHNT and CDR2 YYREEE (reference sequence). The CDR3 runs 16 residues. Losses at the gene ends were 4 bases for V and 4 bases for J; bases not matched to a gene: 10. This CDR3 reads CASSSPGTGSADTQYF. As DNA, the CDR3 is TGTGCCAGCAGCAGCCCCGGGACAGGGTCCGCAGATACGCAGTATTTT.

The chain links TRBV5-6 to TRBJ2-7; 9 nucleotides line up with TRBD2. Germline lookup yields CDR1 SGHDT and CDR2 YYEEEE. After removal of 3 bases from V and 0 bases from J, the junction contained 13 bases not matched to a gene. The CDR3 is 18 amino acids. The DNA for the CDR3 is TGTGCCAGCAGCTGGGTGGATGGTAGCGGGGGTAACTCCTACGAGCAGTACTTC. As protein: CASSWVDGSGGNSYEQYF.

The CDR3 reads CASSLGGGSGSYEQYF. CDR3 sequence (DNA): TGTGCCAGCAGCTTAGGAGGAGGGTCGGGCTCCTACGAGCAGTACTTC. V is TRBV13 and J is TRBJ2-7; a weak D match, TRBD2 (6 bases). This CDR3 spans 16 amino acids. The germline CDR1 and CDR2 sequences are PRHDT and FYEKMQ (reference sequence). V lost 0 bases to trimming and J lost 0 bases, with 12 bases between them.

The chain carries TRBV10-1 and TRBJ2-1, with 7 bases fitting TRBD2. Germline-derived CDR1 and CDR2 are WNHNN and SYGVQD (reference sequence). V trimming: 6 bases; J trimming: 10 bases; junction bases outside the gene matches: 9. CDR3 length: 13 amino acids. The CDR3 spells CASSRGGTGEQFF. CDR3 nucleotide sequence: TGCGCCAGCAGCCGGGGAGGGACGGGGGAGCAGTTCTTC.

The gene calls are TRBV9 and TRBJ1-1; D unresolved. The CDR3 consists of 15 residues. V lost 4 bases, J lost 1 base, and 14 bases lay in between. The germline CDR1 and CDR2 sequences are SGDLS and YYNGEE. The CDR3 DNA reads as TGTGCCAGCAGCTCTCCCGGGGAACCGAACACTGAAGCTTTCTTT. Protein: CASSSPGEPNTEAFF.

The rearrangement links TRBV10-2 to TRBJ2-2, with TRBD2 matching 11 bases. V lost 6 bases and J lost 2; bases outside the gene matches: 5. There are 16 residues in the CDR3. Germline CDR1 is WSHSY and CDR2 is SAAADI. CDR3 in DNA: TGCGCCAGCAGGAGGGGACTAGCGGAAAACACCGGGGAGCTGTTTTTT. Translated: CASRRGLAENTGELFF.

This clone was recorded once. The rearrangement joins TRBV2 to TRBJ1-4, with D unresolved. V gave up 4 bases and J gave up 8 bases, with 17 bases separating them. The CDR3 sequence is 15 residues long. CDR1 and CDR2 from the germline V gene are SNHLY and FYNNEI. The CDR3 DNA is TGTGCCAGCAGTGGGAGCCCGAACCTGGAGGAAAAACTGTTTTTT. Translating it yields CASSGSPNLEEKLFF.